One and the same sample provided the 21 T cell receptor beta chains below, sequenced in a study of CD8 T cells in Susac syndrome. It was with random hexamers that roughly 0.5 to 1 ug RNA was reverse transcribed. TCRdb itself ran the immunoSEQ multiplex PCR reads through MiXCR, one entry per CDR3 protein. The table has approximately 160,000 distinct CDR3 sequences, roughly 95% seen once; the top ten hold almost 0.095%. Material: CD4+ T cells from PBMCs. Receptors originate from a human donor with multiple sclerosis.

The chain couples TRBV20-1 to TRBJ1-5; D remains unclear. CDR3 length equals 12 residues. Germline V CDR1 and CDR2: DFQATT, SNEGSKA (reference sequence). V lost 7 bases and J 3 bases, leaving 10 bases between the germline ends. In DNA form, the CDR3 reads TGCAGTGTAGAGCCTCTCAATCAGCCCCAGCATTTT. Its translation: CSVEPLNQPQHF.

This rearrangement joins TRBV4-3 to TRBJ1-5, with D tentatively TRBD1 (6 bases). Trimming took off 0 bases at V and 7 bases at J, with 13 bases between the two ends. Germline CDR1 reads LGHNA; CDR2 reads YSLEER. This CDR3 has 15 residues. The CDR3 here is CASSQDIGGHQPQHF. DNA of the CDR3: TGCGCCAGCAGCCAAGATATTGGGGGGCACCAGCCCCAGCATTTT.

This chain uses TRBV7-2 with TRBJ2-7, with 9 bases matching TRBD2. CDR3 length: 16 amino acids. Germline V CDR1 and CDR2: SGHTA, FQGNSA. V lost 4 bases to trimming and J lost 1 base; unmatched junction nucleotides: 8. CDR3 sequence reads: CASSSRRAGGSYEQYF. CDR3 nucleotides: TGTGCCAGCAGCTCTCGGAGGGCGGGGGGGTCCTACGAGCAGTACTTC.

This chain links TRBV18 with TRBJ1-3; D remains ambiguous. CDR3 length: 15 amino acids. V was cut by 5 bases and J by 0 bases, with 11 bases left in between. Germline V gene sequence: CDR1 KGHSH, CDR2 LQKENI. As DNA, the CDR3 is TGTGCCAGCTCAGTGGATGGGATCTCTGGAAACACCATATATTTT. As protein: CASSVDGISGNTIYF.

CDR3 in DNA: TGTGCCAGCAGCTTGGAGCGGGAGGGCCTCGGAAACATTCAGTACTTC. It yields the protein CASSLEREGLGNIQYF. This sequence joins TRBV5-6 and TRBJ2-4, with 10 bases that match TRBD2. This CDR3 is built from 16 residues. Germline loops: CDR1 SGHDT, CDR2 YYEEEE. V trimming: 0 bases; J trimming: 6 bases; junction bases outside the gene matches: 6.

V usage is TRBV20-1 and J usage is TRBJ2-5; D assignment may be TRBD1 or TRBD2 (5 bases each). Germline assignment: CDR1 DFQATT and CDR2 SNEGSKA (reference sequence). This CDR3 has 13 residues. V gave up 6 bases and J gave up 5 bases, with 16 bases separating them. The CDR3 sequence: CSALVIEGETQYF. CDR3 in DNA: TGCAGTGCCCTGGTGATAGAGGGGGAGACCCAGTACTTC.

The rearrangement uses TRBV10-3 and TRBJ2-7; D tentatively fits TRBD1 or TRBD2 (5 bases each). Deletions cut 3 bases from V and 6 bases from J, with 21 bases between. Germline CDR1 is ENHRY and CDR2 is SYGVKD. The CDR3 is 16 amino acids. This CDR3 is CAISDSRDASSGEQYF. CDR3 coding DNA: TGTGCCATCAGTGATTCCCGGGACGCTTCGTCTGGCGAGCAGTACTTC.

This clonotype was recorded only once. The gene calls are TRBV2 and TRBJ1-1, with 7 bases that match TRBD1. CDR1 and CDR2 from the germline V gene are SNHLY and FYNNEI. The length of the CDR3 is 12 residues. J gave up 8 bases and V 6 bases, and 6 bases lay outside the gene matches. The CDR3 protein is CASRGDSSEAFF. CDR3 nucleotide sequence: TGTGCCAGCAGAGGGGACAGTTCGGAAGCTTTCTTT.

The chain is built from TRBV6-4 and TRBJ2-2; TRBD2 might be the D (5 bases). This CDR3 contains 15 residues. Germline V gene data show CDR1 as MRHNA and CDR2 as SNTAGT. V was pared by 5 bases and J by 5 bases, with 15 bases between. The CDR3 loop reads CASSSSRTSTGELFF. The CDR3 DNA reads as TGTGCCAGCAGTTCCTCCCGGACTTCTACCGGGGAGCTGTTTTTT.

This clonotype was observed once. The chain employs TRBV5-4 and TRBJ2-5; 12 nucleotides agree with TRBD2. Trimming took 3 bases from V and 3 from J; bases not matched to a gene: 3. Germline V gene lookup returns CDR1 SGHNT and CDR2 YYREEE (reference sequence). CDR3 length equals 15 residues. The chain's CDR3 is CASSSGLAGKETQYF. The CDR3 nucleotides are TGTGCCAGCAGCTCAGGACTAGCGGGGAAAGAGACCCAGTACTTC.

The gene calls are TRBV2 and TRBJ2-7; D might be TRBD1 or TRBD2, each matching 5 bases. CDR3 length: 13 residues. Per germline, CDR1 SNHLY and CDR2 FYNNEI. V lost 4 bases to trimming and J lost 2 bases, with 9 bases between them. The CDR3 region is CASSAGDAYEQYF. The CDR3 coding sequence is TGTGCCAGCAGTGCCGGGGACGCCTACGAGCAGTACTTC.

The chain couples TRBV9 to TRBJ2-3; D is perhaps TRBD1 (5 bases). CDR3 size: 14 residues. V was clipped by 0 bases and J by 9 bases, with 14 bases between them. Germline V gene data show CDR1 as SGDLS and CDR2 as YYNGEE. The CDR3 coding sequence is TGTGCCAGCAGCGTAGATGAAGGACAAGGCACGCAGTATTTT. Translating gives CASSVDEGQGTQYF.

The V gene is TRBV7-8, the J gene TRBJ2-2, with TRBD2 identical over 7 bases. Germline-derived CDR1 and CDR2 are SGHVS and FQNEAQ. This CDR3 region has 14 residues. After removal of 5 bases from V and 7 bases from J, the junction contained 7 bases not matched to a gene. CDR3 in DNA: TGTGCCAGCAGCCGCGGACTAGTCAACGGGGAGCTGTTTTTT. Translated, it gives CASSRGLVNGELFF. The full variable domain, in which reference TRBV7-8 and TRBJ2-2 provide the parts outside the CDR3, is GAGVSQSPRYKVAKRGQDVALRCDPISGHVSLFWYQQALGQGPEFLTYFQNEAQLDKSGLPSDRFFAERPEGSVSTLKIQRTQQEDSAVYLCASSRGLVNGELFFGEGSRLTVL.

The chain couples TRBV2 to TRBJ1-2; no clear D gene. This CDR3 contains 12 residues. The germline V gene encodes CDR1 SNHLY and CDR2 FYNNEI. V was clipped by 4 bases and J by 3 bases, with 6 bases between them. As DNA, the CDR3 is TGTGCCAGCAGTGGGCAGGACTATGGCTACACCTTC. Amino acid sequence: CASSGQDYGYTF.

This chain links TRBV28 with TRBJ1-3, with 7 bases that match TRBD1. This CDR3 is built from 14 residues. V trimming: 9 bases; J trimming: 2 bases; junction bases outside the gene matches: 7. Germline CDR1 reads MDHEN; CDR2 reads SYDVKM. The CDR3 loop is CASQGGGTGNTIYF. The CDR3 DNA sequence: TGTGCCAGTCAGGGGGGTGGGACTGGAAACACCATATATTTT.

This chain joins TRBV20-1 and TRBJ1-1; 7 nucleotides align to TRBD1. The trim removed 7 bases at V and 3 bases at J, leaving 8 bases unmatched. Germline values: CDR1 DFQATT, CDR2 SNEGSKA (reference sequence). The CDR3 totals 13 residues. The CDR3 region has the DNA TGCAGTGTTCAGCCAGGGGGGCACACTGAAGCTTTCTTT. Residues: CSVQPGGHTEAFF.

This clonotype was found once. The J gene is TRBJ2-2, the V gene TRBV9; possible D gene TRBD2, 6 bases. With 2 bases removed from V and 5 bases from J, the gap between germline ends came to 13 bases. CDR1 and CDR2 from the germline V gene are SGDLS and YYNGEE. This CDR3 comprises 15 residues. For the CDR3, the DNA is TGTGCCAGCAGCGTTAGGGCGGGATGGACCGGGGAGCTGTTTTTT. Its protein product is CASSVRAGWTGELFF.

The rearrangement joins TRBV4-2 to TRBJ1-5; no reliable D call. CDR1 is LGHNA, CDR2 YNFKEQ, per germline. Trimming removed 1 base from V and 5 bases from J, with 24 bases in between. The CDR3 runs 19 residues. CDR3 sequence (DNA): TGTGCCAGCAGCCAAGTTCCTCCGGGCCCCGAGAAACCGGATCAGCCCCAGCATTTT. Translation: CASSQVPPGPEKPDQPQHF.

V gene TRBV28 combines with J gene TRBJ2-1, with a tentative D call TRBD2 (5 bases). The CDR3 has 14 amino acids. Germline loops: CDR1 MDHEN, CDR2 SYDVKM. The ends were cut back, 7 bases at V and 2 bases at J, with 12 bases in the middle. The CDR3 protein is CASKRASTYNEQFF. The CDR3, as DNA: TGTGCCAGCAAGAGGGCTAGTACCTACAATGAGCAGTTCTTC.

The chain links TRBV7-6 to TRBJ2-7, with 8 bases identical to TRBD1. The CDR3 is 15 amino acids. The ends lost 5 bases at V and 4 bases at J; junction bases unmatched: 10. Germline loops: CDR1 SGHVS, CDR2 FNYEAQ. The DNA of the CDR3 is TGTGCCAGCAGCGACCGGACAGGGCGACAATACGAGCAGTACTTC. It encodes CASSDRTGRQYEQYF.

This clonotype has a single count. This sequence joins TRBV9 and TRBJ1-2; tentatively, D is TRBD1 (6 bases). Germline V gene sequence: CDR1 SGDLS, CDR2 YYNGEE. Trimming cost V 0 bases and J 4 bases, with 19 bases left between them. The CDR3 has 17 amino acids. The CDR3 nucleotides are TGTGCCAGCAGCGTAGAAGGTGGGGGGGGCGGAGGCTATGGCTACACCTTC. Residues: CASSVEGGGGGGYGYTF. The full variable domain, rest sourced from reference TRBV9 and TRBJ1-2, is DSGVTQTPKHLITATGQRVTLRCSPRSGDLSVYWYQQSLDQGLQFLIQYYNGEERAKGNILERFSAQQFPDLHSELNLSSLELGDSALYFCASSVEGGGGGGYGYTFGSGTRLTVV.